The next 14 T cell receptor beta chains were all read from a single sample in a study of blood T cell repertoires in COVID-19. Using immunoSEQ multiplex PCR, the repertoire was profiled, and TCRdb retains in-frame clones only, with some absent. The data contain roughly 410,000 clones, 75% to 90% of them singletons. The sequenced material came from peripheral blood. These receptor sequences come from a woman in her forties with COVID-19, enrolled during active disease.

The chain links TRBV7-2 to TRBJ2-7; TRBD1 matches at 11 bases. Trimming removed 3 bases from V and 3 bases from J; junction bases left unmatched: 10. Germline V gene sequence: CDR1 SGHTA, CDR2 FQGNSA. The CDR3 is 17 amino acids. CDR3 residues: CASSFRVGTGGFYEQYF. The CDR3 DNA reads as TGTGCCAGCAGCTTCCGCGTAGGGACAGGGGGGTTCTACGAGCAGTACTTC. Combining the CDR3 with reference TRBV7-2 and TRBJ2-7 gives the whole variable domain GAGVSQSPSNKVTEKGKDVELRCDPISGHTALYWYRQSLGQGLEFLIYFQGNSAPDKSGLPSDRFSAERTGGSVSTLTIQRTQQEDSAVYLCASSFRVGTGGFYEQYFGPGTRLTVT.

J is TRBJ2-7 and V is TRBV5-6, with TRBD2 as a possible D gene (5 bases). The CDR3 runs 13 residues. Germline lookup yields CDR1 SGHDT and CDR2 YYEEEE. Trimming removed 0 bases from V and 7 bases from J, with 11 bases in between. CDR3 in DNA: TGTGCCAGCAGCTTGGTGGAGGTAAGGGAGCAGTACTTC. Its translation: CASSLVEVREQYF. The variable domain in full, completed from reference TRBV5-6 and TRBJ2-7, reads DAGVTQSPTHLIKTRGQQVTLRCSPKSGHDTVSWYQQALGQGPQFIFQYYEEEERQRGNFPDRFSGHQFPNYSSELNVNALLLGDSALYLCASSLVEVREQYFGPGTRLTVT.

The table lists this clone with a count of one. This chain uses TRBV6-5 with TRBJ1-1; D is possibly TRBD1 (5 bases). Germline V CDR1 and CDR2: MNHEY, SVGAGI. Trimming removed 4 bases at V and 4 bases at J, with 10 bases between. The CDR3 sequence is 13 residues long. The CDR3, as DNA: TGTGCCAGCAGTTTAGGGGCTGGCACTGAAGCTTTCTTT. Its protein product is CASSLGAGTEAFF.

The chain joins TRBV7-3 to TRBJ1-2; TRBD1 matches at 11 bases. V lost 5 bases and J lost 4; bases outside the gene matches: 9. Germline V CDR1 and CDR2: SGHTA, FQGTGA. This CDR3 spans 16 amino acids. As DNA, the CDR3 is TGTGCCAGCAGCCGGACAGGGGGCGAATCAGGCTATGGCTACACCTTC. It codes for CASSRTGGESGYGYTF.

The chain links TRBV18 to TRBJ2-3, with D tentatively TRBD2 (6 bases). The V and J ends lost 3 bases and 1 base respectively, with 11 bases between them. The germline CDR1 and CDR2 sequences are KGHSH and LQKENI. The CDR3 length is 15 residues. The CDR3 region is CASSPLSSGTDTQYF. CDR3 DNA sequence: TGTGCCAGCTCACCTCTGTCTAGCGGCACAGATACGCAGTATTTT.

This chain links TRBV9 with TRBJ1-5; 7 bases align to TRBD1. Germline CDR1 reads SGDLS; CDR2 reads YYNGEE. The CDR3 is 13 amino acids. V shed 3 bases and J 6 bases; nucleotides not matched to a gene: 3. CDR3 DNA: TGTGCCAGCAGCGAGGGGACAGTTCAGCCCCAGCATTTT. As protein: CASSEGTVQPQHF. The entire variable domain, with the rest obtained from reference TRBV9 and TRBJ1-5, is as follows: DSGVTQTPKHLITATGQRVTLRCSPRSGDLSVYWYQQSLDQGLQFLIQYYNGEERAKGNILERFSAQQFPDLHSELNLSSLELGDSALYFCASSEGTVQPQHFGDGTRLSIL.

This chain links TRBV5-1 with TRBJ2-5; 8 bases are shared with TRBD2. Germline values: CDR1 SGHRS, CDR2 YFSETQ. The V gene end was trimmed by 1 base and the J gene end by 3 bases; junction bases not matched to a gene: 8. The CDR3 consists of 16 residues. The CDR3 protein is CASSLSVAGGKETQYF. The CDR3 DNA reads TGCGCCAGCAGCTTGTCAGTGGCGGGGGGCAAAGAGACCCAGTACTTC. The whole variable domain, remainder taken from reference TRBV5-1 and TRBJ2-5, is KAGVTQTPRYLIKTRGQQVTLSCSPISGHRSVSWYQQTPGQGLQFLFEYFSETQRNKGNFPGRFSGRQFSNSRSEMNVSTLELGDSALYLCASSLSVAGGKETQYFGPGTRLLVL.

The rearrangement uses TRBV19 and TRBJ2-2; TRBD2 matches 8 bases. The V gene end was trimmed by 7 bases and the J gene end by 3 bases; junction bases not matched to a gene: 7. CDR3 length: 15 amino acids. CDR1 and CDR2 (germline): LNHDA, SQIVND (reference sequence). The CDR3 sequence: CASNTGGGYTGELFF. CDR3 coding DNA: TGTGCCAGTAATACCGGCGGGGGGTACACCGGGGAGCTGTTTTTT.

This clone was counted a single time. The chain uses TRBV10-1 and TRBJ1-6, with D tentatively TRBD1 (5 bases). Germline V gene sequence: CDR1 WNHNN, CDR2 SYGVQD (reference sequence). V was pared by 0 bases and J by 8 bases, with 14 bases between. The CDR3 covers 16 residues. In DNA form, the CDR3 reads TGCGCCAGCAGTGAGTCGAGGCACAGGCCGTATTCACCCCTCCACTTT. The encoded protein is CASSESRHRPYSPLHF.

V gene TRBV28 combines with J gene TRBJ2-7; 7 bases match TRBD1. The CDR3 is 14 residues long. Losses at the gene ends were 7 bases for V and 2 bases for J; bases not matched to a gene: 8. Germline lookup yields CDR1 MDHEN and CDR2 SYDVKM. The CDR3: CASKFDRAPYEQYF. The CDR3 DNA reads TGTGCCAGCAAATTCGACAGGGCCCCCTACGAGCAGTACTTC.

The chain combines TRBV15 with TRBJ1-5; the D gene is possibly TRBD1 (5 bases). Trimming cost V 2 bases and J 2 bases, with 10 bases left between them. The CDR3 is made up of 15 amino acids. Germline CDR1 reads LNHNV; CDR2 reads YYDKDF (reference sequence). The CDR3 coding sequence is TGTGCCACCAGCAGACTGGACAAGGGCAATCAGCCCCAGCATTTT. This codes for CATSRLDKGNQPQHF.

The V gene is TRBV19, the J gene TRBJ2-3, with D possibly matching TRBD1 (6 bases). The CDR3 contains 13 residues. The germline CDR1 and CDR2 sequences are LNHDA and SQIVND (reference sequence). The V end was cut by 7 bases, the J end by 6 bases, with 14 bases between. This CDR3 reads CASNGGPRDTQYF. CDR3 sequence (DNA): TGTGCCAGTAATGGGGGCCCCAGGGATACGCAGTATTTT.

The chain joins TRBV14 to TRBJ2-1, with 8 bases that match TRBD2. CDR1 and CDR2 (germline): SGHDN, FVKESK. The CDR3 spans 15 residues. With V trimmed by 3 bases and J by 2 bases, 3 bases remained unmatched. The CDR3: CASSQLSGAYNEQFF. The CDR3 DNA is TGTGCCAGCAGCCAGCTTAGCGGGGCCTACAATGAGCAGTTCTTC.

The V gene is TRBV12-3 or TRBV12-4, the J gene TRBJ1-2; perhaps TRBD1 as D (6 bases). Deletions cut 1 base from V and 7 bases from J, with 10 bases between. The CDR3 is made up of 13 amino acids. In nucleotides, the CDR3 is TGTGCCAGCAGTTTAGGACAGGTTGGTGGCTACACCTTC. Translating gives CASSLGQVGGYTF.